These 23 T cell receptor beta chains originate from one sample sequenced in a study of cytomegalovirus exposure and HLA in healthy donors. This PCR relied on a set of 60 Vbeta primers and 13 Jbeta primers. This table comes from immunoSEQ multiplex PCR, and its TCRdb copy is limited to in-frame clones, with some not included. This table has over 150,000 clones, about 77% appearing once. The sample consisted of PBMCs. The receptors derive from a man between 25 and 39 years old in good health and CMV-seropositive.

The rearrangement joins TRBV9 to TRBJ2-3; TRBD2 matches 16 bases. The CDR3 is made up of 18 amino acids. CDR1 SGDLS and CDR2 YYNGEE come from the germline V gene. Trimming removed 0 bases from V and 4 bases from J; junction bases left unmatched: 5. The CDR3 bases are TGTGCCAGCAGCGTAGGAGGGACTAGCGGGAGGGCTGCAGATACGCAGTATTTT. It is translated as CASSVGGTSGRAADTQYF.

CDR3 residues: CASSRLATKETQYF. CDR3 nucleotides: TGCGCCAGCAGTCGATTGGCCACCAAAGAGACCCAGTACTTC. V gene TRBV5-1 combines with J gene TRBJ2-5, with D hard to call. V was shortened by 5 bases and J by 3 bases, with 14 bases between the two germline ends. Germline V gene data show CDR1 as SGHRS and CDR2 as YFSETQ. This CDR3 spans 14 amino acids.

The chain carries TRBV7-9 and TRBJ2-7; the match to TRBD1 covers 8 bases. Germline assignment: CDR1 SEHNR and CDR2 FQNEAQ (reference sequence). The V and J ends lost 5 bases and 2 bases, in that order; junction bases with no gene match: 8. There are 15 residues in the CDR3. CDR3 sequence reads: CASSPRQGRPYEQYF. The CDR3 DNA follows: TGTGCCAGCAGCCCCCGACAGGGGAGGCCCTACGAGCAGTACTTC.

The J gene is TRBJ2-2, the V gene TRBV29-1; 7 bases are shared with TRBD1. The CDR3 is 13 residues long. J was trimmed by 6 bases and V by 7 bases; bases with no gene match: 8. Germline values: CDR1 SQVTM, CDR2 ANQGSEA. For the CDR3, the DNA is TGCAGCGCCCGGGACAGCGCAGCCGGGGAGCTGTTTTTT. Translation gives CSARDSAAGELFF.

The CDR3 reads CASSYSGVYTDTQYF. The DNA for the CDR3 is TGTGCCAGCAGCTATAGCGGGGTTTACACAGATACGCAGTATTTT. The J gene is TRBJ2-3, the V gene TRBV6-6, with 8 bases fitting TRBD2. With V trimmed by 6 bases and J by 2 bases, 7 bases remained unmatched. Germline V CDR1 and CDR2: MNHNY, SVGAGI (reference sequence). The length of the CDR3 is 15 residues.

This chain uses TRBV7-3 with TRBJ1-1; D not resolved. The CDR3 spans 13 residues. V was cut by 7 bases and J by 0 bases, with 9 bases left in between. Germline lookup yields CDR1 SGHTA and CDR2 FQGTGA. The DNA of the CDR3 is TGTGCCAGCAAATTGTACATGAACACTGAAGCTTTCTTT. Protein: CASKLYMNTEAFF.

CDR3 DNA sequence: TGTGCCAGCTCACCACCACCCGACAGGCGCGAGCAGTACTTC. It codes for CASSPPPDRREQYF. V gene TRBV18 combines with J gene TRBJ2-7; tentative D call: TRBD1 (6 bases). The CDR3 covers 14 residues. V lost 0 bases and J lost 6, with 12 bases in between. Germline CDR1 KGHSH, CDR2 LQKENI. The full variable domain, completed using reference TRBV18 and TRBJ2-7, is NAGVMQNPRHLVRRRGQEARLRCSPMKGHSHVYWYRQLPEEGLKFMVYLQKENIIDESGMPKERFSAEFPKEGPSILRIQQVVRGDSAAYFCASSPPPDRREQYFGPGTRLTVT.

This sequence joins TRBV28 and TRBJ2-6, with D tentatively TRBD1 (5 bases). V lost 6 bases and J 2 bases, leaving 11 bases between the germline ends. In germline, CDR1 is MDHEN, CDR2 SYDVKM. The CDR3 has 15 residues. This CDR3 is CASRTTDAGANVLTF. The CDR3 DNA reads TGTGCCAGCAGAACGACAGACGCTGGGGCCAACGTCCTGACTTTC.

The rearrangement joins TRBV5-1 to TRBJ2-1; the D gene is possibly TRBD1 (5 bases). V lost 0 bases to trimming and J lost 6 bases, with 7 bases between them. The CDR3 totals 13 residues. The germline CDR1 and CDR2 sequences are SGHRS and YFSETQ. The CDR3 bases are TGCGCCAGCAGCTTGGGGGGCAGCAATGAGCAGTTCTTC. This gives the protein CASSLGGSNEQFF. The entire variable domain, with the rest obtained from reference TRBV5-1 and TRBJ2-1, is as follows: KAGVTQTPRYLIKTRGQQVTLSCSPISGHRSVSWYQQTPGQGLQFLFEYFSETQRNKGNFPGRFSGRQFSNSRSEMNVSTLELGDSALYLCASSLGGSNEQFFGPGTRLTVL.

The gene calls are TRBV4-3 and TRBJ1-1; possible D gene TRBD1, 5 bases. CDR1 LGHNA and CDR2 YSLEER come from the germline V gene. V dropped 0 bases and J dropped 8 bases, with 13 bases sitting between them. The CDR3 is 14 residues long. DNA for the CDR3: TGCGCCAGCAGCCAAGATCGGCAGGGCTCCGAAGCTTTCTTT. This sequence encodes CASSQDRQGSEAFF.

The rearrangement uses TRBV5-1 and TRBJ1-4; the match to TRBD1 covers 7 bases. Germline values: CDR1 SGHRS, CDR2 YFSETQ. The CDR3 contains 13 residues. Germline trimming cut 1 base from V and 6 bases from J; bases unmatched to any gene: 0. CDR3 DNA sequence: TGCGCCAGCAGCTTGACAGGGGATGAAAAACTGTTTTTT. Protein product: CASSLTGDEKLFF.

The chain employs TRBV5-4 and TRBJ1-1; the match to TRBD1 covers 9 bases. The CDR3 runs 14 residues. The junction had 6 bases not matched to a gene; V was cut back by 4 bases and J by 5 bases. Looked up from germline, CDR1 is SGHNT and CDR2 is YYREEE (reference sequence). The CDR3 DNA follows: TGTGCCAGCAGCGCAACAGGGGGCCCTACTGAAGCTTTCTTT. Its protein product is CASSATGGPTEAFF.

The count of this clone is one. The V call is TRBV5-6, the J call TRBJ2-1, with 13 bases lining up with TRBD2. This CDR3 is 15 amino acids long. CDR1 is SGHDT, CDR2 YYEEEE, per germline. V was pared by 4 bases and J by 6 bases, with 4 bases of the junction left unmatched. The CDR3 sequence is CASSLRTSGSNEQFF. The CDR3 region has the DNA TGTGCCAGCAGCCTACGGACTAGCGGGAGCAATGAGCAGTTCTTC.

The rearrangement links TRBV7-9 to TRBJ1-2, with a tentative D call TRBD1 (6 bases). The germline V gene has CDR1 SEHNR and CDR2 FQNEAQ (reference sequence). The CDR3 runs 14 residues. V dropped 5 bases and J dropped 8 bases, with 18 bases sitting between them. The CDR3 region has the DNA TGTGCCAGCAGCCCGCAGGGGTCCCATCTCGGCTACACCTTC. Translating gives CASSPQGSHLGYTF. Based on the CDR3 plus reference TRBV7-9 and TRBJ1-2, the full variable domain is DTGVSQNPRHKITKRGQNVTFRCDPISEHNRLYWYRQTLGQGPEFLTYFQNEAQLEKSRLLSDRFSAERPKGSFSTLEIQRTEQGDSAMYLCASSPQGSHLGYTFGSGTRLTVV.

The V gene is TRBV5-4, the J gene TRBJ1-2; no clear D gene. CDR3 length: 11 amino acids. V lost 2 bases and J lost 8, with 7 bases in between. Germline V gene lookup returns CDR1 SGHNT and CDR2 YYREEE (reference sequence). In nucleotides, the CDR3 is TGTGCCAGCAGCTTTCGTAAAGGCTACACCTTC. Amino acid sequence: CASSFRKGYTF.

The chain carries TRBV4-2 and TRBJ2-7, with TRBD2 matching over 10 bases. This CDR3 spans 17 amino acids. Germline V gene data show CDR1 as LGHNA and CDR2 as YNFKEQ. The junction had 10 bases not matched to a gene; V was cut back by 2 bases and J by 3 bases. The CDR3 region has the DNA TGTGCCAGCAGCCAACCGTTCACTAGCGGGAAGGGCTACGAGCAGTACTTC. Protein: CASSQPFTSGKGYEQYF.

The V and J genes are TRBV28 and TRBJ2-1; TRBD1 matches 7 bases. Germline trimming cut 3 bases from V and 6 bases from J; bases unmatched to any gene: 2. Germline-derived CDR1 and CDR2 are MDHEN and SYDVKM. This CDR3 spans 13 amino acids. The CDR3 DNA sequence: TGTGCCAGCAGTTTCGCAGGGGGCAATGAGCAGTTCTTC. Its translation: CASSFAGGNEQFF.

This clone was seen a handful of times. The rearrangement uses TRBV6-5 and TRBJ1-6; the D gene is possibly TRBD1 (5 bases). The CDR3 consists of 12 residues. V was pared by 11 bases and J by 2 bases, with 7 bases between. CDR1 and CDR2 (germline): MNHEY, SVGAGI. The CDR3, as DNA: TGTGCCGCCAGGGCCTATAATTCACCCCTCCACTTT. Translating gives CAARAYNSPLHF.

The gene calls are TRBV5-1 and TRBJ1-1, with TRBD1 as a possible D gene (6 bases). V lost 0 bases, J lost 5 bases, and 14 bases lay in between. This CDR3 comprises 15 residues. Germline CDR1 is SGHRS and CDR2 is YFSETQ. The chain's CDR3 is CASSLGGGGITEAFF. For the CDR3, the DNA is TGCGCCAGCAGCTTGGGGGGAGGGGGTATTACTGAAGCTTTCTTT.

The gene calls are TRBV7-3 and TRBJ2-7, with D unresolved. The CDR3 totals 14 residues. With 1 base removed from V and 0 bases from J, the gap between germline ends came to 7 bases. Germline values: CDR1 SGHTA, CDR2 FQGTGA. In DNA, the CDR3 is TGTGCCAGCAGCTTAAATCCGGGCTCCTACGAGCAGTACTTC. Its translation is CASSLNPGSYEQYF.

CDR3 loop: CASSPRASGRVPGQFF. The CDR3 DNA reads TGTGCCAGCAGCCCTCGGGCTAGCGGGAGGGTGCCGGGGCAGTTCTTC. This sequence joins TRBV7-9 and TRBJ2-1; TRBD2 aligns across 12 bases. With 5 bases clipped from V and 12 bases from J, the junction kept 14 bases outside the gene matches. The CDR3 length is 16 residues. Germline loops: CDR1 SEHNR, CDR2 FQNEAQ (reference sequence).

This chain links TRBV6-5 with TRBJ1-3; D unresolved. The CDR3 is made up of 15 amino acids. Germline lookup yields CDR1 MNHEY and CDR2 SVGAGI. V lost 8 bases to trimming and J lost 1 base, with 15 bases between them. The CDR3 nucleotides read TGTGCCAGCCCCATCGAGGGAACTTCTGGAAACACCATATATTTT. This codes for CASPIEGTSGNTIYF.

Comment on this clone: Additional DNA sequences in this sample encode the identical CDR3. The V gene is TRBV5-4, the J gene TRBJ2-5; D not certain. There are 13 residues in the CDR3. Per germline, CDR1 SGHNT and CDR2 YYREEE (reference sequence). The V and J ends lost 0 bases and 2 bases respectively, with 5 bases between them. CDR3 DNA: TGTGCCAGCAGCTTGGGACAACAAGAGACCCAGTACTTC. Protein product: CASSLGQQETQYF.